Below, one T cell receptor beta chain is given with its context. These data are taken from a study of OX40 agonist ivuxolimab in advanced cancers. Measured with immunoSEQ multiplex PCR; TCRdb has only the in-frame clones, and not every one. The sample holds about 53,000 clones, 75% to 90% seen once. This CDR3 is built from 16 residues. Trimming removed 0 bases from V and 3 bases from J, with 11 bases in between. Looked up from germline, CDR1 is SGHVS and CDR2 is FNYEAQ. The study sampled blood at baseline, cycle 4 day 1, and cycle 7 day 1. The starting material was CD4+ or CD8+ T cells sorted from blood, obtained in a trial of the OX40 agonist ivuxolimab. J is TRBJ2-2 and V is TRBV7-6, with D hard to call. The receptor's source is an adult with an advanced solid tumor such as melanoma, head and neck, liver or kidney cancer. The CDR3 nucleotides read TGTGCCAGCAGCTTAGCGCTATCCATAGACACCGGGGAGCTGTTTTTT. Protein: CASSLALSIDTGELFF.